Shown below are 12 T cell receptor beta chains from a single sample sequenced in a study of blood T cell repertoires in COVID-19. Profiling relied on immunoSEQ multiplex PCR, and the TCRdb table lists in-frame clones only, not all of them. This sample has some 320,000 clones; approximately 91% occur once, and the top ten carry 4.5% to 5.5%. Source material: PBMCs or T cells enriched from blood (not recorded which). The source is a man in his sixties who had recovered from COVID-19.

In nucleotides, the CDR3 is TGCGCCAGCAGCCAGACCGGGACTATCTCCTACGAGCAGTACTTC. Translating it yields CASSQTGTISYEQYF. The V call is TRBV4-1, the J call TRBJ2-7, with TRBD2 matching 7 bases. With V trimmed by 3 bases and J by 0 bases, 5 bases remained unmatched. The CDR3 totals 15 residues. Per germline, CDR1 MGHRA and CDR2 YSYEKL.

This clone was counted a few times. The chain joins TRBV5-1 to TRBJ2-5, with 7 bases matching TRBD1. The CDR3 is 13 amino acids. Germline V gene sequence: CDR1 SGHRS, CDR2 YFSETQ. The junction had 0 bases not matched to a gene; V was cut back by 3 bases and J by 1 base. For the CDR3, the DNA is TGCGCCAGCAGCTGGGACAGCCAAGAGACCCAGTACTTC. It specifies CASSWDSQETQYF.

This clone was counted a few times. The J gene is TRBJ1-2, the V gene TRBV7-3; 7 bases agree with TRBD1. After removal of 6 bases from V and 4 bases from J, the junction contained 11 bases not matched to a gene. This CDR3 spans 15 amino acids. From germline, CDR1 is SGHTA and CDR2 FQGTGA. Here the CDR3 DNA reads TGTGCCAGCAGTTCCCAGGGGGAAAACTTCTATGGCTACACCTTC. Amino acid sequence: CASSSQGENFYGYTF.

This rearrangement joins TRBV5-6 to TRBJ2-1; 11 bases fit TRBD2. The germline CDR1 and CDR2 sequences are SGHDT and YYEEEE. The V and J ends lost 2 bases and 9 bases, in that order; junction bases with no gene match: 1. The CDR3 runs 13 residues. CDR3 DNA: TGTGCCAGCAGCTTCGGGACTAGCGGTGAGCAGTTCTTC. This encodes CASSFGTSGEQFF.

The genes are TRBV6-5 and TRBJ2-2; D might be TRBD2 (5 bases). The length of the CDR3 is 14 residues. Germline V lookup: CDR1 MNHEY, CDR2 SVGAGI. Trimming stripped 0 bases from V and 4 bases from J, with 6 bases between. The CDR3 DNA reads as TGTGCCAGCAGTTACTCGCGGGTCACCGGGGAGCTGTTTTTT. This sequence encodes CASSYSRVTGELFF.

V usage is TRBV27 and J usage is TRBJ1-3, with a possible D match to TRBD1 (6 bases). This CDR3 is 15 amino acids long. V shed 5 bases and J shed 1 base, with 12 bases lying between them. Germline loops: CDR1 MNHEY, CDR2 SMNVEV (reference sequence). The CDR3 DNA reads TGTGCCAGCAGTCCCAGGGGAAGGTCTGGAAACACCATATATTTT. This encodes CASSPRGRSGNTIYF.

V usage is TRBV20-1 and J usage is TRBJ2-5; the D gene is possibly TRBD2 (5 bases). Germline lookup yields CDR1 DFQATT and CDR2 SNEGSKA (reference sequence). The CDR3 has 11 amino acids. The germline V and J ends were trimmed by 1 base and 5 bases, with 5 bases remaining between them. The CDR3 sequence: CSARGGETQYF. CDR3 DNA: TGCAGTGCTAGAGGAGGGGAGACCCAGTACTTC.

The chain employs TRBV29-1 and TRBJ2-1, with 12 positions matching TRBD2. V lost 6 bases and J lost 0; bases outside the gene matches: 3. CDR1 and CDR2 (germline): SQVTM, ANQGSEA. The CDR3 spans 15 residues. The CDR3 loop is CSVPSGRGSYNEQFF. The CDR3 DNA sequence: TGCAGCGTACCTAGCGGGAGGGGCTCCTACAATGAGCAGTTCTTC.

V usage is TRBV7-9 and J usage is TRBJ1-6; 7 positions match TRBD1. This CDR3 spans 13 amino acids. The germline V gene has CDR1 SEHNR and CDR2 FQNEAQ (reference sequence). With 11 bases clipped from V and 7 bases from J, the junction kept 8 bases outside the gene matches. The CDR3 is CALRGTENSPLHF. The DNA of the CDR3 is TGTGCCCTCAGGGGGACGGAGAATTCACCCCTCCACTTT.

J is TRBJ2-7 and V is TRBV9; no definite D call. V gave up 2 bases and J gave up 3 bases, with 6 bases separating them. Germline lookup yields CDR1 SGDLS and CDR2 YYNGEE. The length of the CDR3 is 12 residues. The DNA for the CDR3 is TGTGCCAGCAGCGTCCCCCACTACGAGCAGTACTTC. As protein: CASSVPHYEQYF.

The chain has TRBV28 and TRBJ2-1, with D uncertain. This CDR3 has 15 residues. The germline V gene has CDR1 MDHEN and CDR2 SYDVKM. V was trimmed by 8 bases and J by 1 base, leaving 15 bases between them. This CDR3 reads CASLSTPRSYNEQFF. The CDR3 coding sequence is TGTGCCAGCCTAAGCACTCCACGATCCTACAATGAGCAGTTCTTC. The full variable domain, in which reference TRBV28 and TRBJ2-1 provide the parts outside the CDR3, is DVKVTQSSRYLVKRTGEKVFLECVQDMDHENMFWYRQDPGLGLRLIYFSYDVKMKEKGDIPEGYSVSREKKERFSLILESASTNQTSMYLCASLSTPRSYNEQFFGPGTRLTVL.

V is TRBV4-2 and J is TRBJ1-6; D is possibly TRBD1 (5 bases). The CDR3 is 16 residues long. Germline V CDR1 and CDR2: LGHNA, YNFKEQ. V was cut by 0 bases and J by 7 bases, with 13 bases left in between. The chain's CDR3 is CASSQDGGGGNSPLHF. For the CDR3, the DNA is TGTGCCAGCAGCCAAGATGGGGGTGGGGGGAATTCACCCCTCCACTTT.